Listed here are 25 T cell receptor beta chains from one sample, sequenced in a study of blood T cell repertoires in COVID-19 (dated by TCRdb to the early 2020s). Libraries were built with the immunoSEQ multiplex PCR assay. Sourced from immuneACCESS, this table was stored by TCRdb with only in-frame sequences that have V and J called. A share of the clones is absent; for the studies checked, an unresolved V gene accounts for under half, and the remainder has no known explanation. The sample records 250,000 to 350,000 clones, 70% to 90% of which are singletons. Clones ranked in the top ten supply approximately 13% of the sample. Sequencing was carried out using peripheral blood. The receptors originated from a woman aged 55 to 70 with acute or convalescent COVID-19.

The CDR3 loop is CASSLVRPSGNQPQHF. CDR3 nucleotides: TGTGCCAGCAGTTTAGTTCGCCCGAGTGGCAATCAGCCCCAGCATTTT. This chain links TRBV28 with TRBJ1-5; D gene ambiguous. Germline V lookup: CDR1 MDHEN, CDR2 SYDVKM. V lost 2 bases and J 2 bases, leaving 13 bases between the germline ends. The CDR3 covers 16 residues.

About this clone: The identical CDR3 is also encoded by other nucleotide sequences in the sample. This chain uses TRBV7-2 with TRBJ2-3; D gene uncertain. V dropped 1 base and J dropped 5 bases, with 7 bases sitting between them. The V gene's germline CDR1 is SGHTA and CDR2 FQGNSA. This CDR3 contains 13 residues. CDR3 DNA sequence: TGTGCCAGCAGCTTAGGACAAAGAGATACGCAGTATTTT. The encoded protein is CASSLGQRDTQYF.

This chain links TRBV28 with TRBJ1-4, with TRBD1 matching over 7 bases. Trimming at V came to 5 bases and at J to 5 bases, leaving 8 bases not matched to a gene. This CDR3 contains 15 residues. Germline loops: CDR1 MDHEN, CDR2 SYDVKM. The CDR3 sequence: CASSSLQGGNEKLFF. CDR3 nucleotides: TGTGCCAGCAGTAGCCTGCAGGGGGGCAATGAAAAACTGTTTTTT.

This clone was counted between two and nine times. The chain uses TRBV7-2 and TRBJ1-6; 9 bases fit TRBD1. V lost 5 bases, J lost 9 bases, and 5 bases stayed unmatched. Germline CDR1 reads SGHTA; CDR2 reads FQGNSA. This CDR3 spans 14 amino acids. The CDR3 loop is CASSRDRVASPLHF. The CDR3 region has the DNA TGTGCCAGCAGCCGGGACAGGGTCGCTTCACCCCTCCACTTT.

The chain couples TRBV5-1 to TRBJ2-5; 7 bases are shared with TRBD1. The J segment lost 2 bases and the V segment lost 3 bases, leaving 7 bases of the junction unmatched. The CDR3 length is 15 residues. Germline V lookup: CDR1 SGHRS, CDR2 YFSETQ. The CDR3 loop reads CASSSPQGQQETQYF. Here the CDR3 DNA reads TGCGCCAGCAGCTCCCCTCAGGGACAGCAAGAGACCCAGTACTTC.

The rearrangement links TRBV6-2 or TRBV6-3 to TRBJ2-5; 12 positions match TRBD2. V shed 6 bases, J shed 1 base, and the junction held 9 bases outside the gene matches. The CDR3 has 17 residues. Germline V gene data show CDR1 as MNHEY and CDR2 as SVGEGT. CDR3 protein: CASSRPLAGGLQETQYF. As DNA, the CDR3 is TGTGCCAGCAGCCGTCCTCTAGCGGGGGGGCTCCAAGAGACCCAGTACTTC.

The DNA for the CDR3 is TGTGCCAGCAAGGTGTTGGCAGGAGGAAACACTGAAGCTTTCTTT. Translated, it gives CASKVLAGGNTEAFF. The chain uses TRBV2 and TRBJ1-1; no clear D. V was clipped by 7 bases and J by 2 bases, with 17 bases between them. This CDR3 is 15 amino acids long. Germline assignment: CDR1 SNHLY and CDR2 FYNNEI.

This rearrangement joins TRBV6-5 to TRBJ1-5; perhaps TRBD1 as D (6 bases). This CDR3 comprises 15 residues. Deletions cut 6 bases from V and 3 bases from J, with 15 bases between. Germline CDR1 MNHEY, CDR2 SVGAGI. CDR3 protein: CASSLTGQHNQPQHF. The DNA for the CDR3 is TGTGCCAGCAGCTTAACCGGACAGCACAATCAGCCCCAGCATTTT.

For this clone: Its ends do not fully match the called genes, so a read error is possible. The V and J genes are TRBV7-8 and TRBJ2-3, with 9 bases lining up with TRBD2. The germline CDR1 and CDR2 sequences are SGHVS and FQNEAQ. This CDR3 contains 16 residues. The CDR3 spells CASIDRLAGGPETQYF. In DNA form, the CDR3 reads TGTGCCAGCATCGACCGTCTGGCGGGAGGGCCAGAGACGCAGTATTTT.

DNA of the CDR3: TGTGCCAGCAGTCAACCTAGGACTAGCGGGAGCCCCATCGAGCAGTACTTC. This translates into CASSQPRTSGSPIEQYF. This rearrangement joins TRBV6-2 or TRBV6-3 to TRBJ2-7; TRBD2 matches 13 bases. Trimming took 5 bases from V and 6 from J; bases not matched to a gene: 13. The V gene's germline CDR1 is MNHEY and CDR2 SVGEGT. The CDR3 extends over 17 amino acids.

The chain employs TRBV5-6 and TRBJ1-5; no clear D. The length of the CDR3 is 16 residues. The germline V and J ends were trimmed by 3 bases and 7 bases, with 20 bases remaining between them. The germline CDR1 and CDR2 sequences are SGHDT and YYEEEE. The chain's CDR3 is CASSSTTSGFGQPQHF. Written as DNA, the CDR3 is TGTGCCAGCAGCTCTACTACCTCCGGGTTCGGCCAGCCCCAGCATTTT. The full variable domain, completed using reference TRBV5-6 and TRBJ1-5, is DAGVTQSPTHLIKTRGQQVTLRCSPKSGHDTVSWYQQALGQGPQFIFQYYEEEERQRGNFPDRFSGHQFPNYSSELNVNALLLGDSALYLCASSSTTSGFGQPQHFGDGTRLSIL.

This chain links TRBV28 with TRBJ2-1; TRBD2 aligns across 14 bases. With V trimmed by 7 bases and J by 8 bases, 13 bases remained unmatched. CDR1 and CDR2 (germline): MDHEN, SYDVKM. There are 17 residues in the CDR3. The CDR3 sequence: CASTKTGLAGGRYEQFF. DNA for the CDR3: TGTGCCAGCACCAAAACAGGACTAGCGGGAGGAAGGTATGAGCAGTTCTTC.

The chain carries TRBV10-3 and TRBJ1-2; D call uncertain. Germline V lookup: CDR1 ENHRY, CDR2 SYGVKD. This CDR3 region has 13 residues. The V and J ends lost 5 bases and 5 bases respectively, with 12 bases between them. DNA for the CDR3: TGTGCCATCAGTCTACAGACCCTTTATGGCTACACCTTC. It yields the protein CAISLQTLYGYTF.

V gene TRBV4-2 combines with J gene TRBJ2-2; D is undetermined. This CDR3 has 15 amino acids. Per the germline V gene, CDR1 is LGHNA and CDR2 is YNFKEQ. V gave up 1 base and J gave up 5 bases, with 11 bases separating them. The chain's CDR3 is CASSQVEARTGELFF. The CDR3 region has the DNA TGTGCCAGCAGCCAAGTTGAGGCGCGGACCGGGGAGCTGTTTTTT.

V usage is TRBV6-5 and J usage is TRBJ1-2, with TRBD1 as a possible D gene (5 bases). The ends were cut back, 4 bases at V and 12 bases at J, with 15 bases in the middle. The CDR3 is 12 amino acids. Germline CDR1 MNHEY, CDR2 SVGAGI. The CDR3 is CASSSGRGGDTF. Here the CDR3 DNA reads TGTGCCAGCAGTTCGGGACGCGGGGGTGACACCTTC.

The rearrangement joins TRBV19 to TRBJ2-7; 8 bases agree with TRBD1. The CDR3 loop spans 16 amino acids. Per the germline V gene, CDR1 is LNHDA and CDR2 is SQIVND (reference sequence). J was trimmed by 7 bases and V by 5 bases; bases with no gene match: 16. CDR3 in DNA: TGTGCCAGTAGTGGGGGATCAGGACAGGGAGCCGATGAGCAGTACTTC. Translation: CASSGGSGQGADEQYF.

V is TRBV9 and J is TRBJ2-7; 8 bases line up with TRBD2. Germline trimming cut 1 base from V and 4 bases from J; bases unmatched to any gene: 7. CDR1 and CDR2 from the germline V gene are SGDLS and YYNGEE. The CDR3 is 15 amino acids. The CDR3 reads CASSVNPGGRYEQYF. CDR3 in DNA: TGTGCCAGCAGCGTAAATCCGGGAGGGCGGTACGAGCAGTACTTC.

CDR3 nucleotides: TGTGCCAGCAGCCAAGATGGTAGAACAGCTTACAATGAGCAGTTCTTC. It encodes CASSQDGRTAYNEQFF. This sequence joins TRBV14 and TRBJ2-1; D call uncertain. V dropped 0 bases and J dropped 4 bases, with 13 bases sitting between them. Germline V gives CDR1 SGHDN, CDR2 FVKESK. CDR3 length equals 16 residues.

Here the CDR3 reads CASSPGTTNLYEQYF. Written as DNA, the CDR3 is TGTGCCAGCTCACCAGGGACTACCAACCTTTACGAGCAGTACTTC. The J gene is TRBJ2-7, the V gene TRBV18; 7 nucleotides align to TRBD2. Germline CDR1 KGHSH, CDR2 LQKENI. With 2 bases clipped from V and 4 bases from J, the junction kept 8 bases outside the gene matches. The CDR3 sequence is 15 residues long.

The chain carries TRBV9 and TRBJ1-5; D possibly corresponds to TRBD1 (5 bases). CDR1 is SGDLS, CDR2 YYNGEE, per germline. The CDR3 has 14 residues. Trimming cost V 4 bases and J 7 bases, with 15 bases left between them. The CDR3 loop reads CASSPWGGEQPQHF. The CDR3 DNA follows: TGTGCCAGCAGCCCCTGGGGGGGGGAGCAGCCCCAGCATTTT.

The chain couples TRBV7-9 to TRBJ2-5; D is possibly TRBD1 (6 bases). Germline V gene data show CDR1 as SEHNR and CDR2 as FQNEAQ (reference sequence). Trimming cost V 4 bases and J 4 bases, with 16 bases left between them. The CDR3 is 15 residues long. In DNA form, the CDR3 reads TGTGCCAGCAGCTCATCTTACAGGGAAGCAGAGACCCAGTACTTC. Its translation is CASSSSYREAETQYF.

Points on this clone: Other DNA sequences in this specimen translate into the identical CDR3. This rearrangement joins TRBV6-2 or TRBV6-3 to TRBJ1-2, with D maybe TRBD1 (6 bases). Germline-derived CDR1 and CDR2 are MNHEY and SVGEGT. The CDR3 consists of 12 residues. Trimming took 2 bases from V and 8 from J, leaving 9 bases between them. In DNA form, the CDR3 reads TGTGCCAGCAGTTACGCCAGGGGAGGCTACACCTTC. Translating it yields CASSYARGGYTF.

The rearrangement joins TRBV6-6 to TRBJ2-1; 7 bases agree with TRBD1. The germline gives CDR1 MNHNY, CDR2 SVGAGI (reference sequence). Germline trimming cut 5 bases from V and 1 base from J; bases unmatched to any gene: 5. CDR3 length equals 15 residues. The CDR3, as DNA: TGTGCCAGCAGTCCCGGGACAGAGTCCTACAATGAGCAGTTCTTC. This encodes CASSPGTESYNEQFF.

The V gene is TRBV18, the J gene TRBJ2-2, with TRBD2 as a possible D gene (5 bases). Germline V gene sequence: CDR1 KGHSH, CDR2 LQKENI. The CDR3 sequence is 16 residues long. V lost 2 bases, J lost 5 bases, and 15 bases lay in between. DNA of the CDR3: TGTGCCAGCTCACCAGGGCTCCTCGGGGTAACCGGGGAGCTGTTTTTT. Translated: CASSPGLLGVTGELFF.

V is TRBV7-9 and J is TRBJ2-2, with 9 bases matching TRBD2. CDR3 length: 15 residues. With V trimmed by 5 bases and J by 2 bases, 3 bases remained unmatched. Germline-derived CDR1 and CDR2 are SEHNR and FQNEAQ (reference sequence). Written as DNA, the CDR3 is TGTGCCAGCAGCCCTAGCGGGATCAACACCGGGGAGCTGTTTTTT. As protein: CASSPSGINTGELFF.